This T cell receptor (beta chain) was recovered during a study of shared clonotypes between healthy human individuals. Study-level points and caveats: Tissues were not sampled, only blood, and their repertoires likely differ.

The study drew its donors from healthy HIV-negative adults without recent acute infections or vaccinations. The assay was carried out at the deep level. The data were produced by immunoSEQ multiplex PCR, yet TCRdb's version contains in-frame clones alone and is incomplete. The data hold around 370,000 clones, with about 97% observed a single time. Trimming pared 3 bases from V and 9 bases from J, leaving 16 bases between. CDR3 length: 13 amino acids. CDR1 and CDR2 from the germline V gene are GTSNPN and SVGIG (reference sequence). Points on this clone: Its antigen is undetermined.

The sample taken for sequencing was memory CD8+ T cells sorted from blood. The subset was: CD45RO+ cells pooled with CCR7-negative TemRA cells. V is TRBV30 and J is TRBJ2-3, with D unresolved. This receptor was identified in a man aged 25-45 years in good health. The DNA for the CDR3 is TGTGCCTGGAGCGTCATCCGAGGCCGGACGCAGTATTTT. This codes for CAWSVIRGRTQYF.